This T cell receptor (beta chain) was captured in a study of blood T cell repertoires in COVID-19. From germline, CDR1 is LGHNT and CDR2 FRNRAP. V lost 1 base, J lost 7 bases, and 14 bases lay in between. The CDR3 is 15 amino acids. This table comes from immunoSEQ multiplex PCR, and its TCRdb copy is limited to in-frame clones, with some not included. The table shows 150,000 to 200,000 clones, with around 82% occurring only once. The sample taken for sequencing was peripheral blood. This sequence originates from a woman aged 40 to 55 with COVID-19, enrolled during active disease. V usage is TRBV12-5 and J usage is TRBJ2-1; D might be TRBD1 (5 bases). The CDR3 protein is CASGLAHLGRNEQFF. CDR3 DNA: TGTGCTAGTGGTTTGGCGCATCTGGGGCGGAATGAGCAGTTCTTC. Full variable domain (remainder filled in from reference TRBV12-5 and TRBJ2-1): DARVTQTPRHKVTEMGQEVTMRCQPILGHNTVFWYRQTMMQGLELLAYFRNRAPLDDSGMPKDRFSAEMPDATLATLKIQPSEPRDSAVYFCASGLAHLGRNEQFFGPGTRLTVL.